This T cell receptor beta chain came from a study of blood T cell repertoires in COVID-19. The length of the CDR3 is 13 residues. V dropped 8 bases and J dropped 8; count of bases not matched to a gene: 4. Sequencing was performed with immunoSEQ multiplex PCR; in TCRdb, only in-frame clones are kept and a portion is missing. Of 200,000 to 250,000 clones in the sample, 82% were seen once. The V call is TRBV12-3 or TRBV12-4, the J call TRBJ2-1, with TRBD2 identical over 12 bases. This clonotype originated in a woman aged 60-70 years who had recovered from COVID-19. Sequencing was performed on PBMCs or T cells enriched from blood (not recorded which). The CDR3: CASLAGGFHEQFF. DNA of the CDR3: TGTGCCAGCCTAGCGGGAGGGTTCCATGAGCAGTTCTTC.